This TCR beta chain was recorded in a study of blood T cell repertoires in COVID-19. As for the study in general: COVID-19 samples collected from the United States, Italy and Spain covered acute and convalescent phases.

TCRdb keeps only in-frame clones here, not all; method: immunoSEQ multiplex PCR. Found here are 150,000 to 200,000 clones, roughly 83% of them singletons; the top ten hold around 9%. Trimming cost V 1 base and J 6 bases; bases outside gene matches: 3. The V gene's germline CDR1 is LGHDT and CDR2 YNNKEL (reference sequence). The CDR3 is 16 amino acids. Those who participated ranged in age from roughly 18 to 100 years and resided in about two dozen US areas. Two negative PCRs, clearance, or symptom resolution characterized the recovered Cohort 3 donors. The sequenced material came from PBMCs or T cells enriched from blood (not recorded which). The source of this sequence is a woman aged 25-40 years who had recovered from COVID-19. The chain employs TRBV3-1 (or the pseudogene TRBV3-2) and TRBJ2-2, with TRBD2 matching 12 bases. CDR3: CASSQAASGRAGELFF. The CDR3 DNA reads as TGTGCCAGCAGCCAAGCGGCTAGCGGGAGGGCCGGGGAGCTGTTTTTT.